This record looks at one T cell receptor (beta chain) sequence and its context. The antigen is undetermined. Trimming removed 1 base at V and 1 base at J, with 14 bases between. CDR3 length: 16 amino acids. The germline V gene encodes CDR1 LGHDT and CDR2 YNNKEL (reference sequence). Profiled with immunoSEQ multiplex PCR; TCRdb holds only in-frame clones, not every one. The profile shows about 120,000 clones, about 90% of them singletons. This entry belongs to a study of T cell responses to AZD1222 COVID-19 vaccine. Regarding the study as a whole: Regions 160-218 and 743-854 held dominance among vaccine-associated CD4 TCRs, which spanned spike. Most donors were white British and more were female, and clonal diversity was possibly underestimated. A rise in Spike-specific TCR breadth and depth followed two AZD1222 doses.

Sequencing was performed on peripheral blood, taken on day 0 of AZD1222 vaccination. The rearrangement links TRBV3-1 (or the pseudogene TRBV3-2) to TRBJ2-7; D is perhaps TRBD1 (6 bases). The sequence was obtained from an adult in good health. The CDR3 region has the DNA TGTGCCAGCAGCCAAGGGACCTGGACAGTTTCCTACGAGCAGTACTTC. It codes for CASSQGTWTVSYEQYF.